This entry describes one TCR beta chain. What antigen it recognizes has not been identified. Per-base quality was not reported, and no clone a single base away is much larger than it. Between the V and J ends, shortened by 5 bases and 9 bases respectively, the junction contains 17 bases. CDR1 and CDR2 are drawn from the germline V gene (reference sequence): SEHNR, FQNEAQ. Including cysteine and phenylalanine, the CDR3 has 14 amino acids. CDR3 DNA is the only sequence kept; it has 42 bases, read in frame from the first base. Preparation of the library involved PCR. The sequencer listed for this sample is Illumina MiSeq. The public reads were reanalyzed by TCRdb: fastp trimming at Q25, MiXCR alignment, in-frame beta chains only. Identical CDR3 proteins give one entry, which carries the most common genes and DNA. This sample is represented by around 15,000 distinct CDR3 sequences; more than 30% of them were singletons. 1.5% to 2% of the sample rests with the top ten.

This record belongs to a study of regulatory and conventional T cells in breast cancer (dated by TCRdb to the mid-2010s). The V gene is TRBV7-9 and the J gene is TRBJ2-1; perhaps TRBD1 is the D gene, with 5 bases matching. The sequence was collected from a female donor in good health. The sample consisted of conventional T cells from blood. The CDR3 reads as follows: CASSLQGSYSEQFF. The DNA sequence follows: TGTGCCAGCAGCCTCCAGGGCAGCTACTCTGAGCAGTTCTTC.